One and the same sample provided the 26 T cell receptor beta chains below, sequenced in a study of memory CD4+ T cells and cytomegalovirus serostatus. Single viable CD3+CD4+CD8-CD45RO+ cells were sorted as the memory CD4+ T cells. Some clones are missing from TCRdb's copy, which holds only in-frame ones; the method was immunoSEQ multiplex PCR. The profile covers about 50,000 clones, with around four fifths appearing a single time and under 0.7% taken by the ten largest. Input material: memory CD4+ T cells from blood. Source of these receptors: an adult in good health and CMV-seronegative.

The chain couples TRBV6-1 to TRBJ2-5; a weak D match, TRBD2 (6 bases). The germline gives CDR1 MNHNS, CDR2 SASEGT. Trimming removed 7 bases from V and 5 bases from J, with 20 bases in between. This CDR3 contains 15 residues. CDR3 coding DNA: TGTGCCAGCACGGGAGCCAGTTTCGTGGGGGAGACCCAGTACTTC. This translates into CASTGASFVGETQYF.

The genes are TRBV19 and TRBJ1-5; TRBD1 might be the D (6 bases). The CDR3 runs to 14 residues. Germline loops: CDR1 LNHDA, CDR2 SQIVND (reference sequence). V was shortened by 6 bases and J by 3 bases, with 12 bases between the two germline ends. The DNA for the CDR3 is TGTGCCAGTAGCGATAGACAGGCCAATCAGCCCCAGCATTTT. The encoded protein is CASSDRQANQPQHF.

This clone was seen a handful of times. V gene TRBV7-2 combines with J gene TRBJ1-1; maybe TRBD1 (6 bases). Deletions cut 6 bases from V and 2 bases from J, with 13 bases between. The CDR3 runs to 14 residues. Germline assignment: CDR1 SGHTA and CDR2 FQGNSA. CDR3: CASSRQVTNTEAFF. CDR3 DNA sequence: TGTGCCAGCAGTCGACAGGTAACCAACACTGAAGCTTTCTTT.

V is TRBV18 and J is TRBJ1-5; maybe TRBD1 (5 bases). V was pared by 3 bases and J by 0 bases, with 15 bases between. CDR1 is KGHSH, CDR2 LQKENI, per germline. CDR3 length: 17 residues. CDR3 DNA: TGTGCCAGCTCACCCCCATGGGGGACTGATAGCAATCAGCCCCAGCATTTT. Amino acid sequence: CASSPPWGTDSNQPQHF. Full variable domain (outside the CDR3, taken from reference TRBV18 and TRBJ1-5): NAGVMQNPRHLVRRRGQEARLRCSPMKGHSHVYWYRQLPEEGLKFMVYLQKENIIDESGMPKERFSAEFPKEGPSILRIQQVVRGDSAAYFCASSPPWGTDSNQPQHFGDGTRLSIL.

This sequence joins TRBV2 and TRBJ1-4, with D unclear. CDR3 length equals 15 residues. V was pared by 6 bases and J by 6 bases, with 17 bases between. Germline V gene sequence: CDR1 SNHLY, CDR2 FYNNEI. The CDR3 nucleotides are TGTGCCAGCAGAAGAACGGGAGTGCTGGATGAAAAACTGTTTTTT. It yields the protein CASRRTGVLDEKLFF. Based on the CDR3 plus reference TRBV2 and TRBJ1-4, the full variable domain is EPEVTQTPSHQVTQMGQEVILRCVPISNHLYFYWYRQILGQKVEFLVSFYNNEISEKSEIFDDQFSVERPDGSNFTLKIRSTKLEDSAMYFCASRRTGVLDEKLFFGSGTQLSVL.

This chain joins TRBV7-2 and TRBJ1-1; the D gene is possibly TRBD1 (5 bases). Trimming took 2 bases from V and 4 from J, leaving 14 bases between them. Germline V gene data show CDR1 as SGHTA and CDR2 as FQGNSA. The CDR3 covers 15 residues. This CDR3 is CASSLSSGKGTEAFF. CDR3 nucleotide sequence: TGTGCCAGCAGCTTATCGTCAGGGAAGGGCACTGAAGCTTTCTTT.

V and J are TRBV9 and TRBJ2-1; 8 bases map to TRBD2. The trim removed 7 bases at V and 8 bases at J, leaving 14 bases unmatched. The CDR3 length is 15 residues. CDR1 SGDLS and CDR2 YYNGEE come from the germline V gene. In DNA, the CDR3 is TGTGCCAGCGCCCCGGGGGGACTCGGGAGGGATGAGCAGTTCTTC. Translated, it gives CASAPGGLGRDEQFF.

This clone was recorded only once. This sequence joins TRBV30 and TRBJ1-1; no firm D call. This CDR3 has 14 amino acids. V lost 0 bases and J lost 3, with 11 bases in between. CDR1 and CDR2 from the germline V gene are GTSNPN and SVGIG (reference sequence). In DNA, the CDR3 is TGTGCCTGGAGTGTCGGAGGAATGGACACTGAAGCTTTCTTT. Residues: CAWSVGGMDTEAFF.

The chain recombines TRBV6-5 with TRBJ2-3; maybe TRBD2 (5 bases). CDR1 is MNHEY, CDR2 SVGAGI, per germline. Trimming left V 5 bases short and J 5 bases short, with 14 bases between. CDR3 length: 14 amino acids. CDR3 nucleotides: TGTGCCAGCAGTCGGACCCGGGGTAGAGATACGCAGTATTTT. It specifies CASSRTRGRDTQYF.

This chain uses TRBV19 with TRBJ2-2; no definite D call. Per the germline V gene, CDR1 is LNHDA and CDR2 is SQIVND (reference sequence). The CDR3 is 12 amino acids. V lost 3 bases to trimming and J lost 13 bases, with 12 bases between them. In nucleotides, the CDR3 is TGTGCCAGTAGTATGCCCCCGTTGGGGCTGTTTTTT. Translated: CASSMPPLGLFF. The full variable domain, its missing parts supplied by reference TRBV19 and TRBJ2-2, is DGGITQSPKYLFRKEGQNVTLSCEQNLNHDAMYWYRQDPGQGLRLIYYSQIVNDFQKGDIAEGYSVSREKKESFPLTVTSAQKNPTAFYLCASSMPPLGLFFGEGSRLTVL.

The rearrangement links TRBV2 to TRBJ1-4; D possibly corresponds to TRBD1 (5 bases). The CDR3 is 16 amino acids. Germline V gene data show CDR1 as SNHLY and CDR2 as FYNNEI. V was shortened by 4 bases and J by 0 bases, with 12 bases between the two germline ends. The chain's CDR3 is CASSGVAGPTNEKLFF. The CDR3 DNA follows: TGTGCCAGCAGTGGTGTGGCAGGGCCAACTAATGAAAAACTGTTTTTT.

This chain uses TRBV5-1 with TRBJ2-3; 9 bases match TRBD2. The CDR3 has 16 amino acids. Trimming cost V 4 bases and J 6 bases; bases outside gene matches: 12. Germline CDR1 SGHRS, CDR2 YFSETQ. CDR3 protein: CASSPLSGGKVDTQYF. The CDR3 region has the DNA TGCGCCAGCAGCCCTCTCAGCGGGGGGAAAGTTGATACGCAGTATTTT.

The chain joins TRBV6-5 to TRBJ2-5; 10 bases match TRBD2. V lost 8 bases and J lost 2; bases outside the gene matches: 5. There are 14 residues in the CDR3. Germline V gene sequence: CDR1 MNHEY, CDR2 SVGAGI. This chain's CDR3 is CASAETSGQETQYF. CDR3 coding DNA: TGTGCCAGCGCGGAGACTAGCGGGCAAGAGACCCAGTACTTC.

This clone rates as medium-sized (0.01 to 0.1%). This sequence joins TRBV19 and TRBJ1-3; D gene ambiguous. The CDR3 runs to 15 residues. The V gene lost 5 bases and the J gene lost 0 bases, with 11 bases spanning the gap. Germline loops: CDR1 LNHDA, CDR2 SQIVND (reference sequence). In nucleotides, the CDR3 is TGTGCCAGTAGTGCAGCATTAACCTCTGGAAACACCATATATTTT. Its protein is CASSAALTSGNTIYF.

This clone was observed a single time. The chain carries TRBV21-1 and TRBJ2-7; the D segment call TRBD2 is taken from the table without a DNA check. TRBV21-1 is an annotated pseudogene. The length of the CDR3 is 11 residues. CDR3 amino acids: CASYGWYEQYF. CDR3 coding DNA: TGTGCCAGCTACGGGTGGTACGAGCAGTACTTC.

This rearrangement joins TRBV6-1 to TRBJ2-1; 7 nucleotides agree with TRBD1. CDR1 and CDR2 from the germline V gene are MNHNS and SASEGT. V gave up 6 bases and J gave up 4 bases; unmatched junction bases: 6. The CDR3 has 14 residues. Written as DNA, the CDR3 is TGTGCCAGCAGGACAGGGACCAATTACAATGAGCAGTTCTTC. Translating it yields CASRTGTNYNEQFF.

This chain joins TRBV14 and TRBJ2-5; 9 bases align to TRBD2. Losses at the gene ends were 4 bases for V and 5 bases for J; bases not matched to a gene: 5. Germline loops: CDR1 SGHDN, CDR2 FVKESK. This CDR3 is built from 14 residues. CDR3 in amino acids: CASSRGLARETQYF. CDR3 sequence (DNA): TGTGCCAGCAGCCGAGGACTAGCGCGGGAGACCCAGTACTTC.

The sample holds one count of this clone. The gene calls are TRBV7-3 and TRBJ2-3, with TRBD1 matching 9 bases. The CDR3 has 15 amino acids. The V gene end was trimmed by 5 bases and the J gene end by 3 bases; junction bases not matched to a gene: 6. In germline, CDR1 is SGHTA, CDR2 FQGTGA. The CDR3 DNA reads TGTGCCAGCAGCCCCGACAGGGGGAGGACAGATACGCAGTATTTT. It translates to CASSPDRGRTDTQYF.

The gene calls are TRBV5-1 and TRBJ1-4; weak D call: TRBD1 (5 bases). This CDR3 has 17 amino acids. V lost 3 bases to trimming and J lost 6 bases, with 21 bases between them. The V gene's germline CDR1 is SGHRS and CDR2 YFSETQ. CDR3 in DNA: TGCGCCAGCAGCTCCGGTAACCTCAGGGCGGGAGATGAAAAACTGTTTTTT. Translated: CASSSGNLRAGDEKLFF. The whole variable domain, filled in from reference TRBV5-1 and TRBJ1-4, reads KAGVTQTPRYLIKTRGQQVTLSCSPISGHRSVSWYQQTPGQGLQFLFEYFSETQRNKGNFPGRFSGRQFSNSRSEMNVSTLELGDSALYLCASSSGNLRAGDEKLFFGSGTQLSVL.

This chain connects TRBV7-2 to TRBJ2-5; 7 bases line up with TRBD1. This CDR3 comprises 18 residues. Losses at the gene ends were 3 bases for V and 5 bases for J; bases not matched to a gene: 18. Germline V gene lookup returns CDR1 SGHTA and CDR2 FQGNSA. The CDR3 is CASSFRSPHRGSMETQYF. The CDR3 nucleotides read TGTGCCAGCAGCTTTAGGAGCCCCCACAGGGGTTCGATGGAGACCCAGTACTTC.

The genes are TRBV25-1 and TRBJ2-5, with 7 nucleotides matching TRBD1. The DNA end favors TRBJ2-7, so the J call may be wrong. The CDR3 is 14 amino acids. Germline V gene data show CDR1 as MGHDK and CDR2 as SYGVNS. CDR3: CASSETDRAYEQYF. In DNA, the CDR3 is TGTGCCAGCAGTGAAACCGACAGGGCCTACGAGCAGTACTTC.

The chain carries TRBV5-4 and TRBJ2-6, with 10 bases that match TRBD1. The ends lost 4 bases at V and 3 bases at J; junction bases unmatched: 10. Germline V gene data show CDR1 as SGHNT and CDR2 as YYREEE (reference sequence). The CDR3 sequence is 18 residues long. CDR3 nucleotide sequence: TGTGCCAGCAGCCCGCAGACAGGGGGCGTGTTTGGGGCCAACGTCCTGACTTTC. Translating it yields CASSPQTGGVFGANVLTF.

The chain has TRBV18 and TRBJ1-5; TRBD1 agrees at 8 bases. Germline V lookup: CDR1 KGHSH, CDR2 LQKENI. Trimming took 3 bases from V and 6 from J; bases not matched to a gene: 10. CDR3 length equals 16 residues. The CDR3: CASSPPGRGLGQPQHF. CDR3 DNA: TGTGCCAGCTCACCCCCAGGCAGGGGGCTCGGTCAGCCCCAGCATTTT.

In this sample, this clone turned up once. This rearrangement joins TRBV11-2 to TRBJ1-2; D gene unclear. The V gene lost 10 bases and the J gene lost 6 bases, with 15 bases spanning the gap. This CDR3 comprises 12 residues. Per germline, CDR1 SGHAT and CDR2 FQNNGV. CDR3 in amino acids: CATRRQDHGYTF. CDR3 in DNA: TGTGCCACCCGAAGGCAGGACCATGGCTACACCTTC.

The chain has TRBV7-9 and TRBJ1-2, with 7 bases matching TRBD1. Germline V gene sequence: CDR1 SEHNR, CDR2 FQNEAQ (reference sequence). The CDR3 has 14 residues. With V trimmed by 6 bases and J by 3 bases, 7 bases remained unmatched. In DNA form, the CDR3 reads TGTGCCAGCAGTTCCCCGGGACAGTACTATGGCTACACCTTC. It codes for CASSSPGQYYGYTF.

The chain is built from TRBV6-6 and TRBJ1-2; 8 bases line up with TRBD1. The CDR3 extends over 13 amino acids. Germline-derived CDR1 and CDR2 are MNHNY and SVGAGI (reference sequence). The V segment lost 6 bases and the J segment 4 bases; nucleotides outside the gene matches: 4. The DNA of the CDR3 is TGTGCCAGCAGGACAGGGGACGTCTATGGCTACACCTTC. It codes for CASRTGDVYGYTF.